Listed here are 11 T cell receptor beta chains from one sample, sequenced in a study of long-term antiretroviral therapy in people with HIV. At the survey level, the v3.0 immunoSEQ assay was run. Sequencing used immunoSEQ multiplex PCR; TCRdb keeps in-frame clones, though not all of them. The sample has around 30,000 clones; about 93% are singletons. This specimen consisted of unsorted PBMCs, obtained approximately 6.5 years after starting antiretroviral therapy. The receptors come from a middle-aged woman with HIV.

This chain joins TRBV7-9 and TRBJ2-5, with 7 nucleotides matching TRBD2. V dropped 3 bases and J dropped 4; count of bases not matched to a gene: 2. The CDR3 length is 13 residues. CDR1 and CDR2 (germline): SEHNR, FQNEAQ (reference sequence). The CDR3 spells CASSFPSGETQYF. The CDR3 nucleotides are TGTGCCAGCAGCTTCCCTAGCGGAGAGACCCAGTACTTC.

The chain combines TRBV28 with TRBJ1-5; 7 bases map to TRBD1. Germline trimming cut 8 bases from V and 7 bases from J; bases unmatched to any gene: 11. Germline V gives CDR1 MDHEN, CDR2 SYDVKM. The CDR3 extends over 14 amino acids. In nucleotides, the CDR3 is TGTGCCAGCTGGGACAGCTATCTGAAACAGCCCCAGCATTTT. Its translation: CASWDSYLKQPQHF.

The rearrangement joins TRBV6-1 to TRBJ2-4; perhaps TRBD2 as D (6 bases). The V gene's germline CDR1 is MNHNS and CDR2 SASEGT. V lost 6 bases to trimming and J lost 0 bases, with 12 bases between them. This CDR3 has 15 residues. The CDR3 reads CASSMGGVAKNIQYF. CDR3 sequence (DNA): TGTGCCAGCAGCATGGGGGGAGTAGCCAAAAACATTCAGTACTTC.

The gene calls are TRBV4-1 and TRBJ1-5; TRBD1 aligns across 10 bases. Germline V gene sequence: CDR1 MGHRA, CDR2 YSYEKL. V lost 0 bases to trimming and J lost 0 bases; unmatched junction nucleotides: 11. The length of the CDR3 is 20 residues. CDR3 region: CASSQERGTGAFYSNQPQHF. CDR3 sequence (DNA): TGCGCCAGCAGCCAAGAGAGGGGGACAGGGGCTTTCTATAGCAATCAGCCCCAGCATTTT.

The chain uses TRBV5-6 and TRBJ2-1; the match to TRBD2 covers 8 bases. V was pared by 2 bases and J by 5 bases, with 9 bases of the junction left unmatched. The germline V gene encodes CDR1 SGHDT and CDR2 YYEEEE. This CDR3 contains 16 residues. CDR3 region: CASSFAGTRIDNEQFF. CDR3 nucleotide sequence: TGTGCCAGCAGCTTCGCGGGGACTAGGATCGACAATGAGCAGTTCTTC.

The rearrangement uses TRBV7-2 and TRBJ2-3; D uncertain. V was clipped by 6 bases and J by 4 bases, with 14 bases between them. This CDR3 comprises 14 residues. The germline V gene has CDR1 SGHTA and CDR2 FQGNSA. CDR3 DNA sequence: TGTGCCAGCAGATTCTCGGCGCAGCCAGATACGCAGTATTTT. Its protein product is CASRFSAQPDTQYF.

The V and J genes are TRBV9 and TRBJ1-1, with TRBD1 as a possible D gene (6 bases). Trimming pared 2 bases from V and 7 bases from J, leaving 21 bases between. Germline loops: CDR1 SGDLS, CDR2 YYNGEE. The length of the CDR3 is 16 residues. The CDR3 protein is CASSVSTGPGQSEAFF. CDR3 coding DNA: TGTGCCAGCAGCGTGTCAACAGGGCCCGGACAGAGTGAAGCTTTCTTT.

The rearrangement joins TRBV18 to TRBJ1-2; 7 nucleotides line up with TRBD1. V lost 8 bases to trimming and J lost 4 bases; unmatched junction nucleotides: 13. The CDR3 totals 15 residues. Germline CDR1 and CDR2: KGHSH and LQKENI. CDR3: CASGSLQGGLYGYTF. The CDR3 bases are TGTGCCAGCGGGAGTTTGCAGGGGGGTCTCTATGGCTACACCTTC.

A single count supports this clone. The V call is TRBV6-5, the J call TRBJ1-4; D is uncertain. The CDR3 is made up of 16 amino acids. V gave up 0 bases and J gave up 8 bases, with 16 bases separating them. Germline values: CDR1 MNHEY, CDR2 SVGAGI. As DNA, the CDR3 is TGTGCCAGCAGTTACTCGATTGAGCCCCGAAGGGAAAAACTGTTTTTT. It specifies CASSYSIEPRREKLFF.

The chain couples TRBV7-6 to TRBJ2-5; TRBD1 might be the D (5 bases). Germline V gene sequence: CDR1 SGHVS, CDR2 FNYEAQ. This CDR3 is built from 14 residues. Between the trimmed V and J ends, which lost 0 bases and 7 bases, there was a span of 12 bases. The CDR3 reads CASSLAFTQGTQYF. The CDR3 DNA reads as TGTGCCAGCAGCTTAGCTTTCACCCAGGGGACCCAGTACTTC.

The rearrangement uses TRBV10-3 and TRBJ2-2; 7 nucleotides agree with TRBD2. Germline CDR1 and CDR2: ENHRY and SYGVKD. V gave up 2 bases and J gave up 4 bases; unmatched junction bases: 4. The CDR3 loop spans 15 amino acids. CDR3 protein: CAISEGGGSTGELFF. CDR3 coding DNA: TGTGCCATCAGTGAGGGCGGGGGTTCCACCGGGGAGCTGTTTTTT.